The TCR beta chain under discussion was sequenced for a study of OX40 agonist ivuxolimab in advanced cancers. Study-level information: An agonistic anti-OX40 (CD134) antibody, ivuxolimab, was used to treat the patients. Study-level points and caveats: Partial responders receiving 0.1-3.0 mg/kg showed among the lowest clonal expansion. CD4+ and CD8+ T cells in blood underwent clonal expansion by week 6 at 0.1 to 3.0 mg/kg. The study found that CD8+ T cells averaged more expanded clones than CD4+.

TCRdb keeps only in-frame clones here, not all; method: immunoSEQ multiplex PCR. The sample includes over 60,000 clones, 84% seen only once; the top ten take 2% to 2.5%. About this clone itself: The antigen is not known.

V was cut by 4 bases and J by 7 bases, with 13 bases left in between. This CDR3 region has 14 residues. Germline lookup yields CDR1 MNHEY and CDR2 SVGAGI. The genes are TRBV6-5 and TRBJ1-4; D possibly corresponds to TRBD1 (6 bases). The sequences come from CD4+ or CD8+ T cells sorted from blood, collected in a trial of the OX40 agonist ivuxolimab. The origin of this receptor is an adult with an advanced solid tumor such as melanoma, head and neck, liver or kidney cancer. The CDR3, as DNA: TGTGCCAGCAGTTGGGGCAGGGGCGGTGAAAAACTGTTTTTT. Translation: CASSWGRGGEKLFF.